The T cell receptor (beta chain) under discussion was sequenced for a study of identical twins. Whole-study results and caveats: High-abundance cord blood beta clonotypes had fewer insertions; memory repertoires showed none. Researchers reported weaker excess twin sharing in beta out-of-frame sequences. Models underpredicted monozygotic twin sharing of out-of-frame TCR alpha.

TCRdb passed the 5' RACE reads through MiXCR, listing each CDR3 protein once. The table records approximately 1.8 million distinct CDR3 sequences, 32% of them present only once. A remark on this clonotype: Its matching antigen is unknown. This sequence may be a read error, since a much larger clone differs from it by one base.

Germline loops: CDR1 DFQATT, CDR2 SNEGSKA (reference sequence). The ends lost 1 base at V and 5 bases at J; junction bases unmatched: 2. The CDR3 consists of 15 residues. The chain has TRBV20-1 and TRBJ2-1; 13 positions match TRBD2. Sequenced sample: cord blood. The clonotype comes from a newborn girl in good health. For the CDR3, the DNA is TGCAGTGCTAGAGGGACTAGCGGGAGCCACAATGAGCAGTTCTTC. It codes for CSARGTSGSHNEQFF.